A single T cell receptor (beta chain) is shown here with its context. Method: immunoSEQ multiplex PCR; TCRdb's copy keeps in-frame clones and lacks some. Of some 500,000 clones detected, less than 80% appear once; the ten largest clones hold over 9.5%. These data come from a study of shared clonotypes between healthy human individuals. This CDR3 is built from 15 residues. Trimming took off 6 bases at V and 9 bases at J, with 24 bases between the two ends. Germline CDR1 reads MNHEY; CDR2 reads SVGAGI. The chain combines TRBV6-5 with TRBJ2-7; D may be TRBD1 (5 bases). This clonotype was sampled from a middle-aged woman in good health. Some clones in this sample may be carry-over from other donors' samples. Sequenced material: PBMCs. In nucleotides, the CDR3 is TGTGCCAGCAGCCCTACCCCTTGGGGCCAACGTGTGCAGTACTTC. Its protein is CASSPTPWGQRVQYF.